This T cell receptor (beta chain) emerged from a study of siplizumab effects on memory and regulatory T cells. Overall study results and limits: Apparently more diverse than memory cells, naive T cells also seemed major alloresponse contributors.

In regard to this clone: Its specificity is not known.

CDR1 is SGHTS and CDR2 is YDEGEE in the germline V gene. V gave up 0 bases and J gave up 7 bases, with 13 bases separating them. The CDR3 consists of 14 residues. Using immunoSEQ multiplex PCR, the repertoire was profiled, and TCRdb retains in-frame clones only, with some absent. Of 120,000 or so clones in the sample, roughly 92% were seen once. The sequence came from a human donor in good health. Sequences were obtained from CD4+ T cells sorted from blood. This sequence joins TRBV5-8 and TRBJ1-2; TRBD1 might be the D (6 bases). The CDR3 loop reads CASSLANRVVGYTF. Written as DNA, the CDR3 is TGTGCCAGCAGCTTGGCGAACAGGGTAGTTGGCTACACCTTC.